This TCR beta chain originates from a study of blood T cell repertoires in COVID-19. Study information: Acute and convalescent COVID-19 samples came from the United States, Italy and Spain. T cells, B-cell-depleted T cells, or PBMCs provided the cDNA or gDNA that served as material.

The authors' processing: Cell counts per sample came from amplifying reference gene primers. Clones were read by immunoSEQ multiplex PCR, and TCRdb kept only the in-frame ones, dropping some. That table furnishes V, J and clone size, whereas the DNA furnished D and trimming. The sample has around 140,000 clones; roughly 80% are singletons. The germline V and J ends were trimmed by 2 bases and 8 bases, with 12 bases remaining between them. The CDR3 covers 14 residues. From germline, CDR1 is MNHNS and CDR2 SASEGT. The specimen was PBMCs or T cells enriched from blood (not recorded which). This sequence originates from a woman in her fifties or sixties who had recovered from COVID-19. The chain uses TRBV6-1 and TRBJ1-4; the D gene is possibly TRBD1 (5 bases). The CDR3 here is CASSESVGREKLFF. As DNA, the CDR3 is TGTGCCAGCAGTGAATCGGTGGGGCGAGAAAAACTGTTTTTT.